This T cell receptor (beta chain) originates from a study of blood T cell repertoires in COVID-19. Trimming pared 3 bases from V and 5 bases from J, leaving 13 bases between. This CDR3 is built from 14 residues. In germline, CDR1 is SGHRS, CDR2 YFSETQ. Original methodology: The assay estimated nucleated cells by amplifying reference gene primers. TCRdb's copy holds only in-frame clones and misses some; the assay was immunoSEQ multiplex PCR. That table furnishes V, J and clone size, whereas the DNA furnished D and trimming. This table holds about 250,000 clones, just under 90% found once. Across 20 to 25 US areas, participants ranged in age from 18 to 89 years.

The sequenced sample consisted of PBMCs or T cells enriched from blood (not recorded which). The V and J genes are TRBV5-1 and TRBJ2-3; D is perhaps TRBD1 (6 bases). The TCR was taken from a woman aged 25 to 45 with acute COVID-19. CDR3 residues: CASSSGTTGDTQYF. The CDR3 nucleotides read TGCGCCAGCAGCTCCGGGACAACCGGAGATACGCAGTATTTT. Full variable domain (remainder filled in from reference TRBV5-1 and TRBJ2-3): KAGVTQTPRYLIKTRGQQVTLSCSPISGHRSVSWYQQTPGQGLQFLFEYFSETQRNKGNFPGRFSGRQFSNSRSEMNVSTLELGDSALYLCASSSGTTGDTQYFGPGTRLTVL.